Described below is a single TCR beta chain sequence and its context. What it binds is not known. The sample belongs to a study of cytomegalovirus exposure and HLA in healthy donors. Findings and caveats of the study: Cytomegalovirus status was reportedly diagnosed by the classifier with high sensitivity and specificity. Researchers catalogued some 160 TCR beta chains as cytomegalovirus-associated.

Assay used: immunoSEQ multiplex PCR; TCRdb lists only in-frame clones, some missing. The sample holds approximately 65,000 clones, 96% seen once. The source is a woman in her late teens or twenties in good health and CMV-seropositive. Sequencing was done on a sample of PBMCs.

In DNA, the CDR3 is TGTGCCAGCAGTTTAGTGCAGGGTAGGGGTAGCAGCTCCTACGAGCAGTACTTC. Its protein product is CASSLVQGRGSSSYEQYF. This rearrangement joins TRBV28 to TRBJ2-7; perhaps TRBD1 as D (5 bases). The CDR3 length is 18 residues. The V and J ends lost 2 bases and 0 bases respectively, with 20 bases between them. Germline V CDR1 and CDR2: MDHEN, SYDVKM.